This TCR beta chain comes out of a study of blood T cell repertoires in COVID-19. Study at large: Collection of acute and convalescent COVID-19 samples took place in the United States, Italy and Spain. PBMCs, B-cell-depleted T cells, or T cells provided the cDNA or gDNA that made up the material.

This CDR3 has 14 residues. The V gene lost 5 bases and the J gene lost 2 bases, with 12 bases spanning the gap. Germline-derived CDR1 and CDR2 are SEHNR and FQNEAQ (reference sequence). Enrolled through a virtual design, the participants were between roughly 18 and 89 years of age and came from around 25 US areas. Grouping used clinical history reported by participants in a survey and questionnaire. Method: immunoSEQ multiplex PCR; TCRdb's copy keeps in-frame clones and lacks some. The sample has some 270,000 clones, roughly 89% seen once. The chain has TRBV7-9 and TRBJ1-2, with D hard to call. This clonotype was sampled from a woman aged 60 to 75 who had recovered from COVID-19. Specimen: PBMCs or T cells enriched from blood (not recorded which). The CDR3, as DNA: TGTGCCAGCAGCGTCCCCGGTTCAAACTATGGCTACACCTTC. Translating it yields CASSVPGSNYGYTF. The entire variable domain, with the rest obtained from reference TRBV7-9 and TRBJ1-2, is as follows: DTGVSQNPRHKITKRGQNVTFRCDPISEHNRLYWYRQTLGQGPEFLTYFQNEAQLEKSRLLSDRFSAERPKGSFSTLEIQRTEQGDSAMYLCASSVPGSNYGYTFGSGTRLTVV.